This T cell receptor (beta chain) emerged from a study of shared clonotypes between healthy human individuals. Produced via immunoSEQ multiplex PCR; TCRdb's table is partial and in-frame only. The sample holds more than 1.2 million clones, approximately 98.5% seen once. Germline CDR1 and CDR2: SEHNR and FQNEAQ (reference sequence). Trimming cost V 3 bases and J 1 base, with 9 bases left between them. There are 15 residues in the CDR3. The chain uses TRBV7-9 and TRBJ2-2, with D possibly matching TRBD2 (5 bases). The clonotype was recovered from a man younger than 45 in good health. The sequenced material came from naive CD4+ T cells sorted from blood. Subset defined: CD45RA+ positively selected. CDR3 DNA: TGTGCCAGCAGCTTGAGACGGGAGAACACCGGGGAGCTGTTTTTT. Protein sequence: CASSLRRENTGELFF.